The 13 T cell receptor beta chains in this list originate from one sample, sequenced in a study of cytomegalovirus exposure and HLA in healthy donors. Assay: immunoSEQ multiplex PCR; the TCRdb copy retains only in-frame clones and omits some. Among 150,000 or so clones, less than 90% were seen once, and the ten largest hold around 24%. The material sequenced was PBMCs. The source is a young man in good health and CMV-seropositive.

This clone was picked up one time. The chain combines TRBV5-5 with TRBJ2-7; 8 nucleotides line up with TRBD1. The CDR3 has 13 amino acids. Trimming at V came to 5 bases and at J to 0 bases, leaving 1 base not matched to a gene. CDR1 is SGHKS and CDR2 is YYEKEE in the germline V gene (reference sequence). The CDR3 here is CASRDRASYEQYF. The DNA of the CDR3 is TGTGCCAGCAGGGACAGGGCCTCCTACGAGCAGTACTTC. The whole variable domain, remainder taken from reference TRBV5-5 and TRBJ2-7, is DAGVTQSPTHLIKTRGQQVTLRCSPISGHKSVSWYQQVLGQGPQFIFQYYEKEERGRGNFPDRFSARQFPNYSSELNVNALLLGDSALYLCASRDRASYEQYFGPGTRLTVT.

The rearrangement joins TRBV5-1 to TRBJ1-1, with D possibly matching TRBD1 (6 bases). This CDR3 is 14 amino acids long. CDR1 is SGHRS, CDR2 YFSETQ, per germline. Trimming took off 0 bases at V and 5 bases at J, with 11 bases between the two ends. DNA for the CDR3: TGCGCCAGCAGCTTGGAAGGGGGTGGGACTGAAGCTTTCTTT. Protein product: CASSLEGGGTEAFF.

V is TRBV10-2 and J is TRBJ1-5; D is perhaps TRBD1 (6 bases). The germline gives CDR1 WSHSY, CDR2 SAAADI. This CDR3 region has 13 residues. V lost 7 bases and J lost 5, with 12 bases in between. CDR3 protein: CASTLTGDQPQHF. CDR3 DNA sequence: TGCGCCAGCACCCTGACAGGAGATCAGCCCCAGCATTTT.

The chain recombines TRBV5-1 with TRBJ2-1; D call uncertain. The CDR3 length is 15 residues. The germline CDR1 and CDR2 sequences are SGHRS and YFSETQ. The V gene lost 3 bases and the J gene lost 2 bases, with 12 bases spanning the gap. The CDR3: CASSSSPAAYNEQFF. Written as DNA, the CDR3 is TGCGCCAGCAGCTCCTCCCCGGCGGCCTACAATGAGCAGTTCTTC.

The rearrangement joins TRBV5-1 to TRBJ1-2, with TRBD1 matching over 9 bases. Germline assignment: CDR1 SGHRS and CDR2 YFSETQ. Trimming took 4 bases from V and 6 from J; bases not matched to a gene: 10. This CDR3 contains 15 residues. CDR3 loop: CASSGAGTGNDGYTF. For the CDR3, the DNA is TGCGCCAGCAGCGGGGCCGGGACAGGGAACGATGGCTACACCTTC.

The V call is TRBV5-1, the J call TRBJ1-1; tentative D call: TRBD1 (6 bases). Germline CDR1 is SGHRS and CDR2 is YFSETQ. This CDR3 is 14 amino acids long. Trimming removed 3 bases from V and 1 base from J, with 10 bases in between. The CDR3 is CASSSGGANTEAFF. The CDR3 coding sequence is TGCGCCAGCAGCTCTGGGGGGGCGAACACTGAAGCTTTCTTT.

V is TRBV9 and J is TRBJ1-6; TRBD1 matches 9 bases. V was pared by 3 bases and J by 7 bases, with 2 bases of the junction left unmatched. Germline V gene sequence: CDR1 SGDLS, CDR2 YYNGEE. The CDR3 has 14 amino acids. CDR3 sequence: CASSATGGNSPLHF. The CDR3 DNA reads as TGTGCCAGCAGCGCGACAGGGGGGAATTCACCCCTCCACTTT.

The chain has TRBV5-4 and TRBJ1-6; 9 bases match TRBD1. Trimming took 4 bases from V and 6 from J; bases not matched to a gene: 8. The CDR3 loop spans 16 amino acids. The V gene's germline CDR1 is SGHNT and CDR2 YYREEE (reference sequence). The CDR3 sequence: CASSLGTGKRNSPLHF. CDR3 sequence (DNA): TGTGCCAGCAGCCTAGGGACAGGGAAACGTAATTCACCCCTCCACTTT. Full variable domain (rest looked up from reference TRBV5-4 and TRBJ1-6): ETGVTQSPTHLIKTRGQQVTLRCSSQSGHNTVSWYQQALGQGPQFIFQYYREEENGRGNFPPRFSGLQFPNYSSELNVNALELDDSALYLCASSLGTGKRNSPLHFGNGTRLTVT.

V is TRBV5-1 and J is TRBJ2-3, with 10 bases lining up with TRBD2. V dropped 4 bases and J dropped 5; count of bases not matched to a gene: 10. This CDR3 is 16 amino acids long. Germline V CDR1 and CDR2: SGHRS, YFSETQ. This chain's CDR3 is CASSRTLAGAGDTQYF. The CDR3 DNA reads as TGCGCCAGCAGCCGGACCCTAGCGGGGGCGGGAGATACGCAGTATTTT.

V usage is TRBV5-4 and J usage is TRBJ1-1; 7 bases line up with TRBD1. The CDR3 totals 14 residues. Germline lookup yields CDR1 SGHNT and CDR2 YYREEE (reference sequence). The V segment lost 0 bases and the J segment 1 base; nucleotides outside the gene matches: 0. CDR3 sequence (DNA): TGTGCCAGCAGCTTGGGGACAGGGAACACTGAAGCTTTCTTT. This codes for CASSLGTGNTEAFF.

The chain employs TRBV19 and TRBJ2-1, with TRBD2 matching over 8 bases. This CDR3 region has 13 residues. Germline V gives CDR1 LNHDA, CDR2 SQIVND (reference sequence). V dropped 6 bases and J dropped 6; count of bases not matched to a gene: 4. CDR3: CASSPGLVNEQFF. CDR3 DNA: TGTGCCAGTAGCCCGGGACTAGTCAATGAGCAGTTCTTC.

The chain has TRBV7-2 and TRBJ2-7, with 8 bases identical to TRBD2. The CDR3 runs to 14 residues. The V and J ends lost 5 bases and 1 base, in that order; junction bases with no gene match: 4. The germline gives CDR1 SGHTA, CDR2 FQGNSA. The CDR3 reads CASSTTSGSYEQYF. CDR3 DNA sequence: TGTGCCAGCAGCACTACTAGCGGTTCCTACGAGCAGTACTTC.

The chain employs TRBV4-3 and TRBJ1-4; D not certain. The CDR3 is made up of 14 amino acids. The V gene's germline CDR1 is LGHNA and CDR2 YSLEER. The V end lost 2 bases, the J end lost 4 bases, and 8 bases lay between the germline ends. CDR3 DNA sequence: TGCGCCAGCAGCCAAAAGGCGGGTAATGAAAAACTGTTTTTT. This sequence encodes CASSQKAGNEKLFF.